This TCR beta chain was profiled in a study of blood T cell repertoires in COVID-19. Germline V gene sequence: CDR1 SSHAT, CDR2 FNYEAQ (reference sequence). V was trimmed by 5 bases and J by 4 bases, leaving 14 bases between them. This CDR3 region has 14 residues. Assay: immunoSEQ multiplex PCR; the TCRdb copy retains only in-frame clones and omits some. In the table there are roughly 190,000 clones, 70% to 90% of which are singletons. The receptor's source is a man aged 60-69 years with active or convalescent COVID-19. The sample was peripheral blood. The chain employs TRBV7-7 and TRBJ1-1; D uncertain. The CDR3: CASSPTLYSTEAFF. The DNA of the CDR3 is TGTGCCAGCAGCCCTACGTTGTACAGCACTGAAGCTTTCTTT. The full variable domain, in which reference TRBV7-7 and TRBJ1-1 provide the parts outside the CDR3, is GAGVSQSPRYKVTKRGQDVTLRCDPISSHATLYWYQQALGQGPEFLTYFNYEAQPDKSGLPSDRFSAERPEGSISTLTIQRTEQRDSAMYRCASSPTLYSTEAFFGQGTRLTVV.